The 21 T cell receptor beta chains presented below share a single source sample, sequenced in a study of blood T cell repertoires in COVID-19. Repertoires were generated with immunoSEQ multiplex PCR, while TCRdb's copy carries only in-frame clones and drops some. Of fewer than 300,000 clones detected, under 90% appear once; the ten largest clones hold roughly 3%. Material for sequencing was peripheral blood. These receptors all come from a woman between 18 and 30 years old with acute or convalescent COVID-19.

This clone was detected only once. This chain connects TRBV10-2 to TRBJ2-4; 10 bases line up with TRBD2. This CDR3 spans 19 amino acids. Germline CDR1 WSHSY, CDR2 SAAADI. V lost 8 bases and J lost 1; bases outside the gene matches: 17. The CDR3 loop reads CASAGRGPSGRLAKNIQYF. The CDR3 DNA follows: TGCGCCAGCGCAGGGAGGGGGCCTAGCGGGAGACTGGCCAAAAACATTCAGTACTTC.

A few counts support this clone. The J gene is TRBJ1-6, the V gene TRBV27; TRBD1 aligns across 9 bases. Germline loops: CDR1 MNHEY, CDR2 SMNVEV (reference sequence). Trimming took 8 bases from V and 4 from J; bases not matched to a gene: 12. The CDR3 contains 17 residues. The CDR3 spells CASSGQGKGIYNSPLHF. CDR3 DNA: TGTGCCAGCTCAGGACAGGGGAAGGGAATTTATAATTCACCCCTCCACTTT.

DNA of the CDR3: TGTGCCAGCAGCTTAGTCGCGGGAGCTGGTTGGAACGAGCAGTACTTC. Its protein product is CASSLVAGAGWNEQYF. The rearrangement links TRBV11-1 to TRBJ2-7, with TRBD2 matching 7 bases. Germline CDR1 and CDR2: SGHAT and FQDESV (reference sequence). CDR3 length equals 16 residues. J was trimmed by 5 bases and V by 1 base; bases with no gene match: 11.

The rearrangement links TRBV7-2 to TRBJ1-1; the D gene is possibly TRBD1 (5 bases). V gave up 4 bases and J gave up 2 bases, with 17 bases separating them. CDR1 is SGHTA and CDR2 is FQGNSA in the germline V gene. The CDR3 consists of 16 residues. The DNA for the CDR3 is TGTGCCAGCAGCTCAAGATTAGGGGCAGGCAACACTGAAGCTTTCTTT. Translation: CASSSRLGAGNTEAFF.

The DNA of the CDR3 is TGTGCCAGCAGCTTAGAAGGGGAAGGGGCCTACAATGAGCAGTTCTTC. This encodes CASSLEGEGAYNEQFF. The V and J genes are TRBV13 and TRBJ2-1; TRBD1 is a possible D gene (5 bases). Trimming removed 1 base from V and 2 bases from J, with 12 bases in between. Germline V CDR1 and CDR2: PRHDT, FYEKMQ (reference sequence). The length of the CDR3 is 16 residues.

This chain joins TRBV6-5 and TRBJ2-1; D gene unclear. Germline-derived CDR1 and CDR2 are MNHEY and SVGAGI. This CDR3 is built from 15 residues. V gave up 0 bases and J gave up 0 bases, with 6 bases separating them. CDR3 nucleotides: TGTGCCAGCAGTTACTCGCGGAACTCCTACAATGAGCAGTTCTTC. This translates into CASSYSRNSYNEQFF.

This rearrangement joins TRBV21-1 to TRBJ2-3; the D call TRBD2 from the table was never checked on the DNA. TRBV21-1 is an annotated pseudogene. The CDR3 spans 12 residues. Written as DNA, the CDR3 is TGTGCCAGCCAGAATCAGCGGGATACGCAGTATTTT. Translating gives CASQNQRDTQYF.

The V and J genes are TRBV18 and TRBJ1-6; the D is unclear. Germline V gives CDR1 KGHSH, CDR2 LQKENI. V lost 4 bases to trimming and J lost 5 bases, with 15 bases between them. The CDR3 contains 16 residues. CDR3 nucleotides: TGTGCCAGCTCACTCCGAGGAGAATCGAATAATTCACCCCTCCACTTT. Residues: CASSLRGESNNSPLHF.

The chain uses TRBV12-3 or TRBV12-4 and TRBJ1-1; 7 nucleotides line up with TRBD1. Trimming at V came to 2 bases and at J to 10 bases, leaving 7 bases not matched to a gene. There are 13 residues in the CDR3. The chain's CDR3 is CASSLRGRTSAFF. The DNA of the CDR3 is TGTGCCAGCAGTTTAAGGGGGCGCACATCAGCTTTCTTT.

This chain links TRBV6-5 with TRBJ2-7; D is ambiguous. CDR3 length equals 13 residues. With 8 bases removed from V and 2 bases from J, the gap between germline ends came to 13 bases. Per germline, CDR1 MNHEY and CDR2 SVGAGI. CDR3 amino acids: CASCRVATYEQYF. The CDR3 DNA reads TGTGCCAGCTGTCGTGTGGCCACCTACGAGCAGTACTTC.

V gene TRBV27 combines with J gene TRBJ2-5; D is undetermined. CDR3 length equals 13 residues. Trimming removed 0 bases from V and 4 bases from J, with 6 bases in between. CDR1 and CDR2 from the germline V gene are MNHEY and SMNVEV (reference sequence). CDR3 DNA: TGTGCCAGCAGTTTATCGTCTTCAGAGACCCAGTACTTC. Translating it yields CASSLSSSETQYF.

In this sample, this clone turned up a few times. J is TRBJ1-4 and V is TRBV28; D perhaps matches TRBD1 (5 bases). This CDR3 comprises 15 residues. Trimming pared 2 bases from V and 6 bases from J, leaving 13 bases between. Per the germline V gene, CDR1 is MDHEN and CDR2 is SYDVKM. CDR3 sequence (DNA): TGTGCCAGCAGTTTAATAGCAGGGAGGGATGAAAAACTGTTTTTT. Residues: CASSLIAGRDEKLFF.

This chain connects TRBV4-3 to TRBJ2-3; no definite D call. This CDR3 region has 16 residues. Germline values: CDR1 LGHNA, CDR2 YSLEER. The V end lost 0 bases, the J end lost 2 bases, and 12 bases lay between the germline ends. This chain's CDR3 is CASSQDQAGFTDTQYF. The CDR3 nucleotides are TGCGCCAGCAGCCAAGATCAAGCCGGTTTCACAGATACGCAGTATTTT.

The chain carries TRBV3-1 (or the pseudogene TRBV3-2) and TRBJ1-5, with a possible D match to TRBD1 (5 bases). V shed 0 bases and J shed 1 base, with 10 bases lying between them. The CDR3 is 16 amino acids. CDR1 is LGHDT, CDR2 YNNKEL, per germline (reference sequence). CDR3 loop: CASSQDLPGSNQPQHF. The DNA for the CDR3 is TGTGCCAGCAGCCAAGATTTACCAGGGAGCAATCAGCCCCAGCATTTT.

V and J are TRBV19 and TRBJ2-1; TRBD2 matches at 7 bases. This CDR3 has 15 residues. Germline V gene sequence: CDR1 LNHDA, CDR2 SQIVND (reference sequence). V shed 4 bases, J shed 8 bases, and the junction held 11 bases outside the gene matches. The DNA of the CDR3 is TGTGCCAGTAGTACCGGGACTACTCAAGGCGATGAGCAGTTCTTC. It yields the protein CASSTGTTQGDEQFF.

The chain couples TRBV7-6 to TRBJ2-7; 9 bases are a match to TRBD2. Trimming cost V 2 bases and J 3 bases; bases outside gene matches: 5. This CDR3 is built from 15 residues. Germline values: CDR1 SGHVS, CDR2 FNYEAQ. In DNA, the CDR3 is TGTGCCAGCAGCTTAAATAGCGGGAGTTACTACGAGCAGTACTTC. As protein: CASSLNSGSYYEQYF.

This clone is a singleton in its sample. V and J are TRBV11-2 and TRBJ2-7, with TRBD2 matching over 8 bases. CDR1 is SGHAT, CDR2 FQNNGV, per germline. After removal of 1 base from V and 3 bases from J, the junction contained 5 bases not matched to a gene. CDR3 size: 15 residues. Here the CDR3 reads CASSLGAGGIYEQYF. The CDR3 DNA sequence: TGTGCCAGCAGCTTAGGGGCGGGAGGAATCTACGAGCAGTACTTC.

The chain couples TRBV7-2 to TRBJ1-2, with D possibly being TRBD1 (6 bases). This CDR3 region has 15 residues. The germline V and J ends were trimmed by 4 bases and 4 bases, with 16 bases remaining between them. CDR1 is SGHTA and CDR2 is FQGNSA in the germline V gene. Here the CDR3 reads CASSSQGPSGYGYTF. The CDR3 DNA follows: TGTGCCAGCAGCTCACAGGGTCCATCGGGCTATGGCTACACCTTC. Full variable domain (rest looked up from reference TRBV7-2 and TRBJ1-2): GAGVSQSPSNKVTEKGKDVELRCDPISGHTALYWYRQSLGQGLEFLIYFQGNSAPDKSGLPSDRFSAERTGGSVSTLTIQRTQQEDSAVYLCASSSQGPSGYGYTFGSGTRLTVV.

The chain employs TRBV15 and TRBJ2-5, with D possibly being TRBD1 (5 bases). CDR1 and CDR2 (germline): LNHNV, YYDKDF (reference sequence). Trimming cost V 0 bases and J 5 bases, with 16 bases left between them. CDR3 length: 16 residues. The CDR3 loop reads CATSRDWGSSRETQYF. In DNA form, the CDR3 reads TGTGCCACCAGCAGAGATTGGGGCTCATCTAGGGAGACCCAGTACTTC.

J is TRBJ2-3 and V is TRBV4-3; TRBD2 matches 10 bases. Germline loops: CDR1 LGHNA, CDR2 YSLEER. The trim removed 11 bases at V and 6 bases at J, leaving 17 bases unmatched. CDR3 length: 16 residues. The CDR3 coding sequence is TGCGCCCTTTCTAGCGGGAGATGGCAAGTTGTTGATACGCAGTATTTT. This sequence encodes CALSSGRWQVVDTQYF.

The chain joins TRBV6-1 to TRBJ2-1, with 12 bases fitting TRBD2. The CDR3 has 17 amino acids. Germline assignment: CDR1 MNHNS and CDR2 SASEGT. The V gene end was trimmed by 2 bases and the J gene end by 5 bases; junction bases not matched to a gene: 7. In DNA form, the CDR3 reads TGTGCCAGCAGTGAAACTAGCGGGAGGTGGACTGACAATGAGCAGTTCTTC. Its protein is CASSETSGRWTDNEQFF.